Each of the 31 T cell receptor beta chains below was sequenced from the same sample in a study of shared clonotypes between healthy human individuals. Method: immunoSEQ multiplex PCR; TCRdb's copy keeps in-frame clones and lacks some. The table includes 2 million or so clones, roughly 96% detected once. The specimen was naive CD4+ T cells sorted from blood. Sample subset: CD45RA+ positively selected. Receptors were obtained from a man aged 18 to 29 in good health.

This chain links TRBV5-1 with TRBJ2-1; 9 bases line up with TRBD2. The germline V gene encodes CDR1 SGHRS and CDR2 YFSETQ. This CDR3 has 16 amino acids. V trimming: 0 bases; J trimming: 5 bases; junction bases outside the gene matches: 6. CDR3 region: CASSLGGTSLNNEQFF. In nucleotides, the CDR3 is TGCGCCAGCAGCTTGGGCGGGACTAGCCTAAACAATGAGCAGTTCTTC.

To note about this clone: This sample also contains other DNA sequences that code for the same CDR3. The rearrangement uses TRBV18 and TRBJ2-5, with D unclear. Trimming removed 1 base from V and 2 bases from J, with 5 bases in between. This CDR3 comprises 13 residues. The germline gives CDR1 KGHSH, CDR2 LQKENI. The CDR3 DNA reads TGTGCCAGCTCACCACGGGAACAAGAGACCCAGTACTTC. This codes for CASSPREQETQYF.

CDR3 in DNA: TGTGCCAGCAGTTACTCCGGCCAGGGTACGGGGTCACCCCTCCACTTT. Protein: CASSYSGQGTGSPLHF. The rearrangement uses TRBV6-5 and TRBJ1-6; possibly TRBD1 for D (5 bases). The CDR3 is made up of 16 amino acids. Per germline, CDR1 MNHEY and CDR2 SVGAGI. The germline V and J ends were trimmed by 0 bases and 10 bases, with 16 bases remaining between them.

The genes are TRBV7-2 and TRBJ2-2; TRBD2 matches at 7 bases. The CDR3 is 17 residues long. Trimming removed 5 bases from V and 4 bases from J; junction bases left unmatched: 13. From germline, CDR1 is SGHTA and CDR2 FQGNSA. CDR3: CASSPLRGLERTGELFF. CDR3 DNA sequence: TGTGCCAGCAGCCCACTCCGAGGACTAGAACGCACCGGGGAGCTGTTTTTT.

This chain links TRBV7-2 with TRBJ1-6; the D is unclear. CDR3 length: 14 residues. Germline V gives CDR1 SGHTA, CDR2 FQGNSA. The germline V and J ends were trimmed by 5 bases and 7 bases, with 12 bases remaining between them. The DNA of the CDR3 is TGTGCCAGCAGCCCGGGCCGGGTCAATTCACCCCTCCACTTT. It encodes CASSPGRVNSPLHF.

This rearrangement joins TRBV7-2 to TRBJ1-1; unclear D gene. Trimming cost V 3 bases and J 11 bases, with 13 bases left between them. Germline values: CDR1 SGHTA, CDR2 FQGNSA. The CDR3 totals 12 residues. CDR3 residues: CASSFDGRRAFF. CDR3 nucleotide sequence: TGTGCCAGCAGCTTCGACGGGAGGCGTGCTTTCTTT.

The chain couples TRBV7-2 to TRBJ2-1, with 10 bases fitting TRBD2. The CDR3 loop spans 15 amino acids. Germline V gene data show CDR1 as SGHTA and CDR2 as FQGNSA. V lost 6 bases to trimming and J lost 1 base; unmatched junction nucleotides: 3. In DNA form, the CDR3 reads TGTGCCAGCAGGCTAGCGGGGGCTTCCTACAATGAGCAGTTCTTC. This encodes CASRLAGASYNEQFF.

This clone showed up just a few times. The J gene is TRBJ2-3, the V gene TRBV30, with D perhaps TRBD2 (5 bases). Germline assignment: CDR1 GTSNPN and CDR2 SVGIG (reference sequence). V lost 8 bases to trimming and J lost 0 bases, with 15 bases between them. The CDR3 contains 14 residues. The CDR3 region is CALEEAESTDTQYF. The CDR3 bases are TGTGCCCTGGAGGAAGCGGAGAGCACAGATACGCAGTATTTT.

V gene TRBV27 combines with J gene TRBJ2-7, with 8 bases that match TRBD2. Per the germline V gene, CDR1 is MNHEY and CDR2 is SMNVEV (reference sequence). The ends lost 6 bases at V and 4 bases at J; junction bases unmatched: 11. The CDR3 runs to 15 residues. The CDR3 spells CASSLAGAGEYEQYF. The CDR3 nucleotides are TGTGCCAGCAGCCTTGCAGGAGCGGGAGAATACGAGCAGTACTTC.

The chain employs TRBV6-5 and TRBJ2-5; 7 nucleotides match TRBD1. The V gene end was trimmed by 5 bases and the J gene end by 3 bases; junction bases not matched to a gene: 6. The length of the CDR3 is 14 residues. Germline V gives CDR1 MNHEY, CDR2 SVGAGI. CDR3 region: CASSPRGREETQYF. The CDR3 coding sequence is TGTGCCAGCAGTCCAAGGGGGCGCGAAGAGACCCAGTACTTC.

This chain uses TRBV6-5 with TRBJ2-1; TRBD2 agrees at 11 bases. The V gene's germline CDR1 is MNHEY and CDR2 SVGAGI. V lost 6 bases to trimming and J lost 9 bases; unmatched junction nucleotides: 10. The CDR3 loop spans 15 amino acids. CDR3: CASSPTSGMVIEQFF. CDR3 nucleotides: TGTGCCAGCAGCCCGACTAGCGGGATGGTTATTGAGCAGTTCTTC.

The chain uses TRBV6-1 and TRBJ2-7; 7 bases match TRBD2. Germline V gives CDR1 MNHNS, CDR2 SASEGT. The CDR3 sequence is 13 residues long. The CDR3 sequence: CAIKSGGSYEQYF. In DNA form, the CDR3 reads TGTGCAATCAAATCGGGGGGCTCCTACGAGCAGTACTTC.

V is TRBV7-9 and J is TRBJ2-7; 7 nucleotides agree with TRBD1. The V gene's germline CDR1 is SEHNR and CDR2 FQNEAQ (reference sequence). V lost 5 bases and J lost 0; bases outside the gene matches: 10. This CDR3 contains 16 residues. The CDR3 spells CASSPHPRDSSYEQYF. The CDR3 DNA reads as TGTGCCAGCAGCCCCCACCCCCGGGACAGCTCCTACGAGCAGTACTTC.

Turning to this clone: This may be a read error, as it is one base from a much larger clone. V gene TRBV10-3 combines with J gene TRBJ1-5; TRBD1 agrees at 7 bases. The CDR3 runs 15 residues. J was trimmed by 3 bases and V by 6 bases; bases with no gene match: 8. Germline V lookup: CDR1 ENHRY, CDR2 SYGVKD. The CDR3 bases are TGTGCCATCAGCCCTGACAGGGTTCCCAATCAGCCCCAGCATTTT. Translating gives CAISPDRVPNQPQHF.

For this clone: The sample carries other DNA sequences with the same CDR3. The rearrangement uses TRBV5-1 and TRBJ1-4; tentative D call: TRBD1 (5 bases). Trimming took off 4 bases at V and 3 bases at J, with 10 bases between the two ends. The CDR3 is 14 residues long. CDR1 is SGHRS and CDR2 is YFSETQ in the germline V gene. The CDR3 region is CASSPGGANEKLFF. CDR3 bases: TGCGCCAGCAGCCCTGGGGGGGCTAATGAAAAACTGTTTTTT.

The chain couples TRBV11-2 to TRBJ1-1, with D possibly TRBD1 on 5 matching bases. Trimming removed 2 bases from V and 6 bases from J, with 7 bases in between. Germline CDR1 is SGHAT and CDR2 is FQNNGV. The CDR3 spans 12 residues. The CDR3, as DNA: TGTGCCAGCAGCTTAAAGGGGTCTGAAGCTTTCTTT. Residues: CASSLKGSEAFF.

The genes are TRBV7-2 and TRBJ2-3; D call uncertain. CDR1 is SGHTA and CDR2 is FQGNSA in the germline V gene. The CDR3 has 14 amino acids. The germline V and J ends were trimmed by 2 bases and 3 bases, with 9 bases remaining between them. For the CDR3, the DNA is TGTGCCAGCAGCTTAATGGGTCATACAGATACGCAGTATTTT. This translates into CASSLMGHTDTQYF.

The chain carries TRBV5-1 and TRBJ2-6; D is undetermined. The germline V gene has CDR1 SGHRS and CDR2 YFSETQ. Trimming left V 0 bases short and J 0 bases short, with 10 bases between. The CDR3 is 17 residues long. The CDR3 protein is CASSLGTASSGANVLTF. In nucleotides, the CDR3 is TGCGCCAGCAGCTTGGGGACGGCGAGCTCTGGGGCCAACGTCCTGACTTTC.

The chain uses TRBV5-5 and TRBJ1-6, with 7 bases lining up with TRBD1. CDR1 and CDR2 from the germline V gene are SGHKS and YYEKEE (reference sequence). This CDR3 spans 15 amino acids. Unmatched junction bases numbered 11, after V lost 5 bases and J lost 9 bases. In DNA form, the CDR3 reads TGTGCCAGCAGGACCGGACAGGAACAAAGTTCACCCCTCCACTTT. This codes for CASRTGQEQSSPLHF.

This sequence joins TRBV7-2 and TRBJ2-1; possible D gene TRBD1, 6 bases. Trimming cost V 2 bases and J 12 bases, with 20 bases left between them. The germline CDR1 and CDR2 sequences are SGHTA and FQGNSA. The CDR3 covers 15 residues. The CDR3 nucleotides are TGTGCCAGCAGCTTAAATTCGGGACAAACCTGGGGGCAGTTCTTC. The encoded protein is CASSLNSGQTWGQFF.

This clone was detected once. CDR3 bases: TGTGCCAGCAGTGTTTTTAGGACAGGGCCCTCCTATAATTCACCCCTCCACTTT. Its translation: CASSVFRTGPSYNSPLHF. The chain links TRBV6-1 to TRBJ1-6; 8 bases fit TRBD1. Germline V gene data show CDR1 as MNHNS and CDR2 as SASEGT. The CDR3 has 18 amino acids. V dropped 4 bases and J dropped 0; count of bases not matched to a gene: 8.

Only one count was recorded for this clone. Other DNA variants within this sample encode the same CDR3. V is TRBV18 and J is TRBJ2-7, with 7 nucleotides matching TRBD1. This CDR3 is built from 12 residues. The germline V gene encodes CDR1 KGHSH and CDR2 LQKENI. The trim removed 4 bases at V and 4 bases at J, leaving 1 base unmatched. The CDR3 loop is CASSLQGYEQYF. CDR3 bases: TGTGCCAGCTCACTACAGGGGTACGAGCAGTACTTC.

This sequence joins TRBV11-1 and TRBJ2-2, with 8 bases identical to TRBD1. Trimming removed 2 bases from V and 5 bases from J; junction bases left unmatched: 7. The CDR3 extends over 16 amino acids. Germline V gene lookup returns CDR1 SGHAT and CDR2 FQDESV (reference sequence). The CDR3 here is CASSLREQGDTGELFF. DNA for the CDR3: TGTGCCAGCAGCTTAAGGGAACAGGGGGATACCGGGGAGCTGTTTTTT.

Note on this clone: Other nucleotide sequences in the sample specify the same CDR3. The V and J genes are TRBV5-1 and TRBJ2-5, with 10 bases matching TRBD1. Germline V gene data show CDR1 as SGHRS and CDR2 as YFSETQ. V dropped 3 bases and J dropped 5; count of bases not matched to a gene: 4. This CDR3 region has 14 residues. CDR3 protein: CASSSPGQGETQYF. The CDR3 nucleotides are TGCGCCAGCAGCTCCCCGGGACAGGGGGAGACCCAGTACTTC.

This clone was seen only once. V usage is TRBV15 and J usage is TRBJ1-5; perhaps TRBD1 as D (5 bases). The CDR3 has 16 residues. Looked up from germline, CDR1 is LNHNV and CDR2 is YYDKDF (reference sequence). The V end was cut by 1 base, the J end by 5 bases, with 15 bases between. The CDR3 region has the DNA TGTGCCACCAGCAGAGGGACCCGAACGGGGGATCAGCCCCAGCATTTT. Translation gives CATSRGTRTGDQPQHF.

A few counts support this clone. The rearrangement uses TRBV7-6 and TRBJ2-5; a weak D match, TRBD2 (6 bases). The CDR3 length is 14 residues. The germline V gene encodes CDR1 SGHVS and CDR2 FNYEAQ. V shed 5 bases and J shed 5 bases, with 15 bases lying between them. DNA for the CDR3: TGTGCCAGCAGCCCGTCCAACGGAGGGGAGACCCAGTACTTC. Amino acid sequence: CASSPSNGGETQYF.

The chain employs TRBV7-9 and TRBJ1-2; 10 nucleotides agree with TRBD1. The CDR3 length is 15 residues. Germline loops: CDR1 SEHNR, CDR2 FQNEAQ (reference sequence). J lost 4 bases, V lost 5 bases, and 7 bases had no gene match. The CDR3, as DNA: TGTGCCAGCAGCCTGGCCCGACAGGGGGCCTATGGCTACACCTTC. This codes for CASSLARQGAYGYTF. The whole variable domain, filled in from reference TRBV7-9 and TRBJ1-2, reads DTGVSQNPRHKITKRGQNVTFRCDPISEHNRLYWYRQTLGQGPEFLTYFQNEAQLEKSRLLSDRFSAERPKGSFSTLEIQRTEQGDSAMYLCASSLARQGAYGYTFGSGTRLTVV.

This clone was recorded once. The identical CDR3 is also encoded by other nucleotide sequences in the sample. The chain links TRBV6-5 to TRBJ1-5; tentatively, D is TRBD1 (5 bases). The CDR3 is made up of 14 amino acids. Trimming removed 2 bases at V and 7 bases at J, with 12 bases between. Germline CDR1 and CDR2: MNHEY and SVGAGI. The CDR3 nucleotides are TGTGCCAGCAGTTACGCAGGGAGTGGCCAGCCCCAGCATTTT. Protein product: CASSYAGSGQPQHF.

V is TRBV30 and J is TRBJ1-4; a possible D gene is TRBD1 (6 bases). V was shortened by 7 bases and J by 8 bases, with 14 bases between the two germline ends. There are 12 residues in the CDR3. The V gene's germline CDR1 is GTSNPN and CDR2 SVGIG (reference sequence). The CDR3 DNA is TGTGCCTACAACAAACAGGGAGAAAAACTGTTTTTT. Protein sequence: CAYNKQGEKLFF.

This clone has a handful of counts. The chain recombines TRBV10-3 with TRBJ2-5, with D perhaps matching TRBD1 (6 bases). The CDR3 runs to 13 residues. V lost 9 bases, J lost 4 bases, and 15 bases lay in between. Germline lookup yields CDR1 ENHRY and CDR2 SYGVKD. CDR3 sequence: CAISQGSGETQYF. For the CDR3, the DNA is TGTGCCATTTCACAGGGTAGTGGAGAGACCCAGTACTTC.

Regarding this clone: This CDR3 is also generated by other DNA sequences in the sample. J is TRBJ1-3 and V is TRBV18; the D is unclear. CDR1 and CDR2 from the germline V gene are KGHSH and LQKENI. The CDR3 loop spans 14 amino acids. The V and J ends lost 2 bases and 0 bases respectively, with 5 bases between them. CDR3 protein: CASSPGTSGNTIYF. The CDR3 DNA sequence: TGTGCCAGCTCACCAGGTACCTCTGGAAACACCATATATTTT.